This record looks at one T cell receptor beta chain sequence and its context. The antigen remains unidentified. These data belong to a study of Ad26.COV2.S vaccination and SARS-CoV-2 variants. Study in general: Doses of Ad26.COV2.S were injected into muscle once or twice, 56 days apart. Overall study results and limits: People who got the vaccine or the placebo had similar non-spike TCR breadth.

V was cut by 4 bases and J by 2 bases, with 14 bases left in between. Germline V gene lookup returns CDR1 SGHNT and CDR2 YYREEE (reference sequence). This CDR3 is 15 amino acids long. Regarding treatment: roughly 18 received Ad26.COV2.S at low or high dose, single or two shots; a few received placebo; per-sample allocation not given. Sampling happened 63 days after the first vaccine or placebo injection. The donor was a Boston adult aged 18-55 years. Method: immunoSEQ multiplex PCR; TCRdb's copy keeps in-frame clones and lacks some. Of roughly 300,000 clones in the sample, 86% were seen once. The sequence was obtained from a person aged 18 to 59 who received the Ad26.COV2.S COVID-19 vaccine or a placebo. The chain uses TRBV5-4 and TRBJ2-3; perhaps TRBD2 as D (5 bases). Material: peripheral blood, obtained in a trial of Ad26.COV2.S vaccine versus placebo. CDR3: CASSQEAVPTDTQYF. The CDR3, as DNA: TGTGCCAGCAGCCAGGAGGCGGTACCCACAGATACGCAGTATTTT.